One sample yielded the 31 T cell receptor beta chains listed below, sequenced in a study of blood T cell repertoires in COVID-19 (dated by TCRdb to the early 2020s). The method behind the library was the immunoSEQ multiplex PCR assay. What TCRdb holds here is the immuneACCESS table cut down to in-frame rearrangements. Part of the clones is not present; checked against another copy, under half of the missing clones reflect an unresolved V gene, and the others are unexplained. A total of fewer than 250,000 clones appear in this sample, 70% to 90% of them only once. Of the sample, approximately 10% falls within the top ten clones. The sample consisted of PBMCs or T cells enriched from blood (not recorded which). The receptor set was obtained from a man younger than 40 who had recovered from COVID-19.

The chain combines TRBV27 with TRBJ2-2; 7 bases align to TRBD2. The CDR3 consists of 17 residues. Germline values: CDR1 MNHEY, CDR2 SMNVEV (reference sequence). The junction had 10 bases not matched to a gene; V was cut back by 3 bases and J by 3 bases. CDR3 amino acids: CASSFRPLARYTGELFF. In DNA, the CDR3 is TGTGCCAGCAGTTTCAGACCACTAGCGCGTTACACCGGGGAGCTGTTTTTT.

The V gene is TRBV5-1, the J gene TRBJ2-6, with 7 bases lining up with TRBD1. The V and J ends lost 7 bases and 0 bases, in that order; junction bases with no gene match: 7. This CDR3 contains 16 residues. Looked up from germline, CDR1 is SGHRS and CDR2 is YFSETQ. The CDR3 DNA sequence: TGCGCCAGCGAATCGACAGGGAACTCTGGGGCCAACGTCCTGACTTTC. Protein: CASESTGNSGANVLTF.

This clone was seen many times. The chain is built from TRBV6-2 or TRBV6-3 and TRBJ1-5, with D unclear. CDR1 MNHEY and CDR2 SVGEGT come from the germline V gene. This CDR3 has 15 amino acids. V lost 1 base to trimming and J lost 3 bases, with 10 bases between them. The DNA for the CDR3 is TGTGCCAGCAGTTACTATCCCAGCGACAATCAGCCCCAGCATTTT. This codes for CASSYYPSDNQPQHF.

The rearrangement joins TRBV10-3 to TRBJ1-2; tentative D call: TRBD1 (5 bases). The germline V gene encodes CDR1 ENHRY and CDR2 SYGVKD. The CDR3 is 13 amino acids. Trimming removed 10 bases at V and 7 bases at J, with 19 bases between. CDR3 coding DNA: TGTGCCACCCGGGGGATATGGGGATCTGGCTACACCTTC. The encoded protein is CATRGIWGSGYTF.

This chain links TRBV11-2 with TRBJ2-5; a possible D gene is TRBD2 (6 bases). V gave up 2 bases and J gave up 7 bases, with 29 bases separating them. The germline V gene has CDR1 SGHAT and CDR2 FQNNGV. The CDR3 is made up of 19 amino acids. CDR3 protein: CASSLLPSRGNPRRATQYF. CDR3 nucleotides: TGTGCCAGCAGCTTATTACCTTCACGGGGGAACCCCCGGCGGGCGACCCAGTACTTC.

The chain has TRBV6-1 and TRBJ1-2; D is perhaps TRBD1 (5 bases). The CDR3 consists of 11 residues. CDR1 is MNHNS and CDR2 is SASEGT in the germline V gene. Between the trimmed V and J ends, which lost 3 bases and 14 bases, there was a span of 13 bases. CDR3: CASSDTGVSTF. Here the CDR3 DNA reads TGTGCCAGCAGTGATACGGGGGTATCTACCTTC.

The chain carries TRBV6-5 and TRBJ1-6, with D possibly TRBD1 on 5 matching bases. Germline-derived CDR1 and CDR2 are MNHEY and SVGAGI. V lost 6 bases and J 14 bases, leaving 17 bases between the germline ends. The CDR3 has 13 amino acids. The DNA of the CDR3 is TGTGCCAGCAGGGGCCCCGGGGGGGGGACCCTCCACTTT. As protein: CASRGPGGGTLHF.

The V call is TRBV27, the J call TRBJ2-7; D perhaps matches TRBD2 (5 bases). There are 12 residues in the CDR3. Looked up from germline, CDR1 is MNHEY and CDR2 is SMNVEV (reference sequence). V was cut by 3 bases and J by 7 bases, with 10 bases left in between. The CDR3 DNA sequence: TGTGCCAGCAGTTTTGCGGGTAGAGAGCAGTACTTC. The encoded protein is CASSFAGREQYF.

V and J are TRBV5-4 and TRBJ2-3, with D maybe TRBD2 (6 bases). This CDR3 comprises 13 residues. The ends were cut back, 6 bases at V and 6 bases at J, with 14 bases in the middle. Germline values: CDR1 SGHNT, CDR2 YYREEE (reference sequence). The CDR3 coding sequence is TGTGCCAGCAATACTCAGGGAGGCGATACGCAGTATTTT. Translating it yields CASNTQGGDTQYF.

A few counts support this clone. V usage is TRBV30 and J usage is TRBJ1-5; possible D gene TRBD1, 6 bases. The germline gives CDR1 GTSNPN, CDR2 SVGIG (reference sequence). V lost 3 bases and J lost 5, with 11 bases in between. This CDR3 is built from 13 residues. The CDR3 DNA reads TGTGCCTGGAGCACAGGGAGTGATCAGCCCCAGCATTTT. This sequence encodes CAWSTGSDQPQHF.

The rearrangement joins TRBV7-3 to TRBJ1-3; 8 bases agree with TRBD1. Germline assignment: CDR1 SGHTA and CDR2 FQGTGA. V lost 4 bases to trimming and J lost 3 bases; unmatched junction nucleotides: 5. The CDR3 sequence is 15 residues long. The CDR3 coding sequence is TGTGCCAGCAGCTCCACAGGGGGGTTTGGAAACACCATATATTTT. It yields the protein CASSSTGGFGNTIYF.

V is TRBV7-9 and J is TRBJ2-7; TRBD1 agrees at 9 bases. Germline lookup yields CDR1 SEHNR and CDR2 FQNEAQ (reference sequence). The CDR3 totals 17 residues. V shed 5 bases and J 4 bases; nucleotides not matched to a gene: 15. DNA for the CDR3: TGTGCCAGCAGCCCTAGAGGGACAGGGCTATTGGATTACGAGCAGTACTTC. This sequence encodes CASSPRGTGLLDYEQYF.

This chain joins TRBV6-6 and TRBJ2-2; possible D gene TRBD2, 5 bases. Germline-derived CDR1 and CDR2 are MNHNY and SVGAGI (reference sequence). The CDR3 loop spans 14 amino acids. Trimming removed 6 bases at V and 1 base at J, with 9 bases between. Here the CDR3 reads CASSQLVNTGELFF. Written as DNA, the CDR3 is TGTGCCAGCAGCCAACTAGTGAACACCGGGGAGCTGTTTTTT.

V gene TRBV19 combines with J gene TRBJ2-5, with TRBD1 identical over 7 bases. The V gene end was trimmed by 3 bases and the J gene end by 0 bases; junction bases not matched to a gene: 7. The CDR3 is 16 amino acids. CDR1 and CDR2 from the germline V gene are LNHDA and SQIVND (reference sequence). CDR3 DNA sequence: TGTGCCAGTAGTATCAGGACAGGAGGTAACCAAGAGACCCAGTACTTC. Protein sequence: CASSIRTGGNQETQYF.

Note on this clone: At one end, the junction sequence differs from germline, possibly due to a read error. The chain joins TRBV7-7 to TRBJ1-5; maybe TRBD1 (5 bases). The germline V gene has CDR1 SSHAT and CDR2 FNYEAQ (reference sequence). The CDR3 totals 15 residues. CDR3 in amino acids: CASSLEGADNQPQHF. The DNA of the CDR3 is TGTGCTAGCAGCTTAGAAGGGGCAGATAATCAGCCCCAGCATTTT.

V and J are TRBV5-1 and TRBJ1-2; maybe TRBD1 (5 bases). The CDR3 loop spans 14 amino acids. Germline V gene data show CDR1 as SGHRS and CDR2 as YFSETQ. With 2 bases removed from V and 3 bases from J, the gap between germline ends came to 11 bases. CDR3 loop: CASSFQGGDYGYTF. CDR3 DNA sequence: TGCGCCAGCAGCTTCCAGGGCGGAGACTATGGCTACACCTTC.

In this sample, this clone turned up a few times. The chain combines TRBV9 with TRBJ1-1; 7 nucleotides align to TRBD1. The length of the CDR3 is 13 residues. V gave up 1 base and J gave up 4 bases; unmatched junction bases: 1. Germline assignment: CDR1 SGDLS and CDR2 YYNGEE. CDR3 in DNA: TGTGCCAGCAGCGTAACAGGGGTCACTGAAGCTTTCTTT. Encoded protein: CASSVTGVTEAFF.

This chain uses TRBV14 with TRBJ2-2, with a possible D match to TRBD2 (6 bases). Germline CDR1 is SGHDN and CDR2 is FVKESK. CDR3 length: 16 residues. V was clipped by 5 bases and J by 1 base, with 14 bases between them. The CDR3 DNA reads as TGTGCCAGCAGCGCGCGACTAGGACTGAACACCGGGGAGCTGTTTTTT. It translates to CASSARLGLNTGELFF.

The chain joins TRBV6-6 to TRBJ2-5, with D tentatively TRBD2 (6 bases). Germline V gene lookup returns CDR1 MNHNY and CDR2 SVGAGI (reference sequence). The CDR3 loop spans 14 amino acids. Between the trimmed V and J ends, which lost 4 bases and 2 bases, there was a span of 11 bases. As DNA, the CDR3 is TGTGCCAGCAGTTCCGGGGGTTCGCAAGAGACCCAGTACTTC. Translated: CASSSGGSQETQYF.

The chain joins TRBV28 to TRBJ1-4; D uncertain. Germline V gene lookup returns CDR1 MDHEN and CDR2 SYDVKM. This CDR3 region has 14 residues. Between the trimmed V and J ends, which lost 3 bases and 8 bases, there was a span of 13 bases. CDR3 nucleotides: TGTGCCAGCAGTTTTCATGGAGGGATCGAAAAACTGTTTTTT. It encodes CASSFHGGIEKLFF.

The chain links TRBV30 to TRBJ2-7, with 10 nucleotides matching TRBD2. J was trimmed by 6 bases and V by 3 bases; bases with no gene match: 14. This CDR3 spans 16 amino acids. Germline-derived CDR1 and CDR2 are GTSNPN and SVGIG (reference sequence). The CDR3 DNA reads as TGTGCCTGGAGAACCGGGGGAGCGGGGGGGACCGGCGAGCAGTACTTC. Translated, it gives CAWRTGGAGGTGEQYF.

This clone was counted only a few times. This chain joins TRBV2 and TRBJ1-2, with 9 bases aligning to TRBD1. The germline V gene encodes CDR1 SNHLY and CDR2 FYNNEI. Trimming removed 8 bases from V and 3 bases from J; junction bases left unmatched: 16. This CDR3 contains 17 residues. The CDR3 nucleotides read TGTGCCAGCCGAAGCCGGGGACAGGGACTTTCGGACTATGGCTACACCTTC. Translation gives CASRSRGQGLSDYGYTF.

V is TRBV2 and J is TRBJ1-6, with TRBD1 identical over 7 bases. V trimming: 7 bases; J trimming: 9 bases; junction bases outside the gene matches: 12. Germline loops: CDR1 SNHLY, CDR2 FYNNEI. The CDR3 is made up of 15 amino acids. The CDR3 region is CASKGSGTEISPLHF. Written as DNA, the CDR3 is TGTGCCAGCAAGGGTAGCGGGACAGAAATTTCACCCCTCCACTTT.

J is TRBJ1-2 and V is TRBV5-4; possibly TRBD1 for D (5 bases). CDR1 and CDR2 (germline): SGHNT, YYREEE (reference sequence). V gave up 3 bases and J gave up 5 bases, with 17 bases separating them. This CDR3 has 15 residues. DNA of the CDR3: TGTGCCAGCAGCTCCAGCCTTTCGGGACTTTATGGCTACACCTTC. The encoded protein is CASSSSLSGLYGYTF.

V and J are TRBV5-4 and TRBJ2-3; 9 bases align to TRBD2. The V segment lost 4 bases and the J segment 4 bases; nucleotides outside the gene matches: 10. CDR1 is SGHNT, CDR2 YYREEE, per germline (reference sequence). The CDR3 totals 16 residues. The CDR3 bases are TGTGCCAGCAGCGTAGATCCGGGACTAGCCGCAGATACGCAGTATTTT. It specifies CASSVDPGLAADTQYF.

The gene calls are TRBV7-2 and TRBJ2-3; TRBD2 aligns across 14 bases. The junction had 12 bases not matched to a gene; V was cut back by 5 bases and J by 8 bases. Germline loops: CDR1 SGHTA, CDR2 FQGNSA. CDR3 length equals 17 residues. The CDR3 DNA reads TGTGCCAGCAGCCTGATCCCGACTAGCGGGGGGGCAGCTACGCAGTATTTT. Protein: CASSLIPTSGGAATQYF.

This clone occurred once. The chain combines TRBV12-3 or TRBV12-4 with TRBJ1-1; D gene unclear. The germline V and J ends were trimmed by 2 bases and 6 bases, with 7 bases remaining between them. This CDR3 has 12 residues. The CDR3, as DNA: TGTGCCAGCAGTTTAACCGGGGCTGAAGCTTTCTTT. Protein product: CASSLTGAEAFF.

The chain links TRBV7-2 to TRBJ1-1, with 7 bases aligning to TRBD1. The CDR3 has 13 amino acids. Germline trimming cut 4 bases from V and 3 bases from J; bases unmatched to any gene: 2. The germline V gene encodes CDR1 SGHTA and CDR2 FQGNSA. In DNA, the CDR3 is TGTGCCAGCAGCTCTGACAGGGACACTGAAGCTTTCTTT. Translation: CASSSDRDTEAFF. Drawing the rest from reference TRBV7-2 and TRBJ1-1, the complete variable domain is GAGVSQSPSNKVTEKGKDVELRCDPISGHTALYWYRQSLGQGLEFLIYFQGNSAPDKSGLPSDRFSAERTGGSVSTLTIQRTQQEDSAVYLCASSSDRDTEAFFGQGTRLTVV.

The chain couples TRBV4-1 to TRBJ1-4; D is ambiguous. Germline V CDR1 and CDR2: MGHRA, YSYEKL. This CDR3 region has 16 residues. V was clipped by 1 base and J by 8 bases, with 17 bases between them. This chain's CDR3 is CASSQVEAVAQEKLFF. CDR3 nucleotides: TGCGCCAGCAGCCAAGTGGAGGCGGTGGCTCAGGAAAAACTGTTTTTT.

The V call is TRBV20-1, the J call TRBJ2-1; maybe TRBD1 (6 bases). The germline CDR1 and CDR2 sequences are DFQATT and SNEGSKA (reference sequence). CDR3 length equals 11 residues. The CDR3 bases are TGCAGCAAATCTGGGGACACGCGGCAGTTCTTC. Encoded protein: CSKSGDTRQFF.

The J gene is TRBJ1-3, the V gene TRBV5-1; the match to TRBD1 covers 7 bases. From germline, CDR1 is SGHRS and CDR2 YFSETQ. The V gene end was trimmed by 0 bases and the J gene end by 3 bases; junction bases not matched to a gene: 6. The CDR3 loop spans 16 amino acids. The CDR3 sequence is CASSLAGTVGGNTIYF. CDR3 bases: TGCGCCAGCAGCTTGGCTGGGACAGTTGGTGGAAACACCATATATTTT. The whole variable domain, remainder taken from reference TRBV5-1 and TRBJ1-3, is KAGVTQTPRYLIKTRGQQVTLSCSPISGHRSVSWYQQTPGQGLQFLFEYFSETQRNKGNFPGRFSGRQFSNSRSEMNVSTLELGDSALYLCASSLAGTVGGNTIYFGEGSWLTVV.